This T cell receptor (beta chain) was sequenced in a study of blood T cell repertoires in COVID-19. Study at large: The origin of the acute and convalescent COVID-19 samples was the United States, Italy and Spain.

Authors' methods: Amplification from reference gene primers served as the basis for estimated nucleated cell counts. Some clones are missing from TCRdb's copy, which holds only in-frame ones; the method was immunoSEQ multiplex PCR. That table supplies the V and J calls and clone size; D and trimming were determined from the DNA. The data show about 100,000 clones, approximately 88% seen once. This clone appeared a single time. Sequenced material: peripheral blood. This TCR was sampled from a woman aged 55-69 years with acute or convalescent COVID-19.

CDR3 region: CASSLAQVNTEAFF. As DNA, the CDR3 is TGTGCCAGCAGCTTGGCCCAGGTGAACACTGAAGCTTTCTTT. The chain links TRBV5-6 to TRBJ1-1; D not certain. CDR1 and CDR2 (germline): SGHDT, YYEEEE. The CDR3 length is 14 residues. V was trimmed by 0 bases and J by 0 bases, leaving 6 bases between them.